Listed here is a single TCR beta chain. No antigen is known for it. This entry belongs to a study of cytomegalovirus exposure and HLA in healthy donors. Findings of the study overall: More clonal expansion characterized HLA-associated TCR beta chains than equally common others in a later analysis.

PCR amplification relied on 60 Vbeta primers (plus 13 Jbeta primers). Assay: immunoSEQ multiplex PCR; the TCRdb copy retains only in-frame clones and omits some. The sample includes 170,000 or so clones, just under 85% of them seen just once. The source of this sequence is a girl between 5 and 17 years old in good health and CMV-seropositive. Sequencing was performed on PBMCs.

The DNA for the CDR3 is TGTGCCAGCAGCGGCGCCGGGACACTGTATGGCTACACCTTC. Its protein product is CASSGAGTLYGYTF. V gene TRBV5-4 combines with J gene TRBJ1-2, with D perhaps matching TRBD1 (6 bases). Between the trimmed V and J ends, which lost 4 bases and 5 bases, there was a span of 15 bases. Germline loops: CDR1 SGHNT, CDR2 YYREEE (reference sequence). The CDR3 has 14 amino acids.